The rows below give T cell receptor beta chains drawn from one sample of a study of blood T cell repertoires in COVID-19. Produced via immunoSEQ multiplex PCR; TCRdb's table is partial and in-frame only. The data show 150,000 to 200,000 clones, 76% seen once. The sequenced sample consisted of PBMCs or T cells enriched from blood (not recorded which). These receptors were collected from a woman aged 50 to 65 with acute COVID-19. Each CDR3 is given with its conserved first and last residue. The D gene is left open where the match is weak. Only some rows state a clone size, as once, few, many or a class for expanded clones.

cdr3_aa: CASSASGGPYNEQFF; cdr3_nt: TGTGCCAGCAGTGCTAGCGGGGGGCCCTACAATGAGCAGTTCTTC; j_call: TRBJ2-1; clone_size: .; v_call: TRBV28; d_call: TRBD2
cdr3_aa: CASSDPTGYGYTF; cdr3_nt: TGTGCCAGCAGTGACCCGACGGGCTATGGCTACACCTTC; j_call: TRBJ1-2; clone_size: .; v_call: TRBV6-6; d_call: .
cdr3_aa: CASSATSLETQYF; cdr3_nt: TGTGCCAGCAGCGCCACTAGTCTAGAGACCCAGTACTTC; j_call: TRBJ2-5; clone_size: .; v_call: TRBV5-6; d_call: .
cdr3_aa: CASSLGQARETQYF; cdr3_nt: TGTGCCAGCAGTTTGGGACAGGCCAGAGAGACCCAGTACTTC; j_call: TRBJ2-5; clone_size: .; v_call: TRBV6-5; d_call: TRBD1
cdr3_aa: CASGLVQGTGLGRETQYF; cdr3_nt: TGTGCTAGTGGTTTGGTACAAGGGACAGGGTTGGGTCGAGAGACCCAGTACTTC; j_call: TRBJ2-5; clone_size: .; v_call: TRBV12-5; d_call: TRBD1
cdr3_aa: CASKDRGGTDTQYF; cdr3_nt: TGTGCCAGCAAGGATAGGGGCGGCACAGATACGCAGTATTTT; j_call: TRBJ2-3; clone_size: .; v_call: TRBV27; d_call: .
cdr3_aa: CASSQGGEGSLYNSPLHF; cdr3_nt: TGTGCCAGCAGCCAAGGGGGGGAGGGGTCGCTCTATAATTCACCCCTCCACTTT; j_call: TRBJ1-6; clone_size: .; v_call: TRBV3-1/TRBV3-2; d_call: .
cdr3_aa: CASSAGGHPSYNEQFF; cdr3_nt: TGCGCCAGCAGCGCCGGGGGTCACCCCTCCTACAATGAGCAGTTCTTC; j_call: TRBJ2-1; clone_size: .; v_call: TRBV10-1; d_call: .
cdr3_aa: CASKGAPGENTEAFF; cdr3_nt: TGTGCCAGCAAGGGGGCGCCAGGGGAGAACACTGAAGCTTTCTTT; j_call: TRBJ1-1; clone_size: .; v_call: TRBV11-2; d_call: TRBD1
cdr3_aa: CASSPRVQSSYNEQFF; cdr3_nt: TGTGCCAGCTCACCCCGAGTCCAAAGCTCCTACAATGAGCAGTTCTTC; j_call: TRBJ2-1; clone_size: .; v_call: TRBV18; d_call: .
cdr3_aa: CSASTLNYGYTF; cdr3_nt: TGCAGTGCTAGTACCCTAAACTATGGCTACACCTTC; j_call: TRBJ1-2; clone_size: .; v_call: TRBV20-1; d_call: .
cdr3_aa: CASSQMTGGEDGYTF; cdr3_nt: TGTGCCAGCAGCCAGATGACAGGGGGCGAAGATGGCTACACCTTC; j_call: TRBJ1-2; clone_size: .; v_call: TRBV3-1/TRBV3-2; d_call: TRBD1
cdr3_aa: CASSARLNEQFF; cdr3_nt: TGTGCCAGCAGCGCCCGACTCAATGAGCAGTTCTTC; j_call: TRBJ2-1; clone_size: .; v_call: TRBV13; d_call: .
cdr3_aa: CASKVTILAGVVTQYF; cdr3_nt: TGCGCCAGCAAAGTCACCATACTAGCGGGGGTTGTGACCCAGTACTTC; j_call: TRBJ2-5; clone_size: .; v_call: TRBV5-1; d_call: TRBD2
cdr3_aa: CASSIRVGQGNQPQHF; cdr3_nt: TGTGCCAGTAGTATACGGGTCGGACAGGGCAATCAGCCCCAGCATTTT; j_call: TRBJ1-5; clone_size: .; v_call: TRBV19; d_call: TRBD1
cdr3_aa: CASSESPGGSNQPQHF; cdr3_nt: TGTGCCAGCAGTGAATCCCCGGGAGGGAGCAATCAGCCCCAGCATTTT; j_call: TRBJ1-5; clone_size: .; v_call: TRBV6-1; d_call: .
cdr3_aa: CASRWDSRVDVLTF; cdr3_nt: TGTGCCAGCAGATGGGACAGTAGAGTCGACGTCCTGACTTTC; j_call: TRBJ2-6; clone_size: .; v_call: TRBV7-2; d_call: TRBD1
cdr3_aa: CASSVEGSGQDTQYF; cdr3_nt: TGTGCCAGCAGCGTAGAAGGTAGCGGACAAGATACGCAGTATTTT; j_call: TRBJ2-3; clone_size: .; v_call: TRBV9; d_call: .
cdr3_aa: CASSGDRGYGYTF; cdr3_nt: TGTGCCAGCAGTGGCGACCGGGGCTATGGCTACACCTTC; j_call: TRBJ1-2; clone_size: .; v_call: TRBV6-4; d_call: .
cdr3_aa: CASSSLQGTPNYGYTF; cdr3_nt: TGTGCCAGCAGCTCGCTACAGGGGACTCCTAACTATGGCTACACCTTC; j_call: TRBJ1-2; clone_size: once; v_call: TRBV7-2; d_call: TRBD1
cdr3_aa: CASSQPHNRYGNTIYF; cdr3_nt: TGTGCCAGCAGCCAACCTCATAACAGATACGGAAACACCATATATTTT; j_call: TRBJ1-3; clone_size: .; v_call: TRBV5-5; d_call: .
cdr3_aa: CASSGSGTGGAFF; cdr3_nt: TGTGCCAGCAGCGGCTCCGGGACAGGGGGAGCTTTCTTT; j_call: TRBJ1-1; clone_size: .; v_call: TRBV9; d_call: TRBD1
cdr3_aa: CASSLAGLDGYTF; cdr3_nt: TGTGCCAGCAGCTTGGCAGGGTTGGATGGCTACACCTTC; j_call: TRBJ1-2; clone_size: .; v_call: TRBV5-6; d_call: .
cdr3_aa: CASSQERGAAGDTQYF; cdr3_nt: TGTGCCAGCAGCCAAGAGCGGGGGGCGGCAGGAGATACGCAGTATTTT; j_call: TRBJ2-3; clone_size: .; v_call: TRBV3-1/TRBV3-2; d_call: TRBD2
cdr3_aa: CASAIRRQGISYTF; cdr3_nt: TGTGCCAGCGCGATACGGCGGCAGGGTATTAGCTACACCTTC; j_call: TRBJ1-2; clone_size: .; v_call: TRBV6-5; d_call: .
cdr3_aa: CASSYTREDYQPQHF; cdr3_nt: TGTGCCAGCAGCTACACTCGGGAGGATTATCAGCCCCAGCATTTT; j_call: TRBJ1-5; clone_size: .; v_call: TRBV7-8; d_call: .
cdr3_aa: CASSDWGTSKGTQYF; cdr3_nt: TGTGCCAGCAGTGATTGGGGGACTAGCAAAGGGACCCAGTACTTC; j_call: TRBJ2-5; clone_size: once; v_call: TRBV2; d_call: TRBD2
cdr3_aa: CASSQDGSGGPETQYF; cdr3_nt: TGTGCCAGCAGCCAAGATGGAAGCGGGGGTCCTGAGACCCAGTACTTC; j_call: TRBJ2-5; clone_size: .; v_call: TRBV4-2; d_call: TRBD2
cdr3_aa: CASSSPPAGLETQYF; cdr3_nt: TGTGCCAGCAGTTCCCCCCCCGCAGGGCTGGAGACCCAGTACTTC; j_call: TRBJ2-5; clone_size: .; v_call: TRBV6-5; d_call: .
cdr3_aa: CASSGSGGQYSNQPQHF; cdr3_nt: TGTGCCAGCAGCGGTTCGGGGGGCCAGTATAGCAATCAGCCCCAGCATTTT; j_call: TRBJ1-5; clone_size: .; v_call: TRBV11-2; d_call: .
cdr3_aa: CASSPPGAAGNTIYF; cdr3_nt: TGTGCCAGCAGCCCCCCTGGGGCGGCTGGAAACACCATATATTTT; j_call: TRBJ1-3; clone_size: few; v_call: TRBV7-8; d_call: .
cdr3_aa: CASSGQGANTEAFF; cdr3_nt: TGTGCCAGCAGCGGGCAGGGGGCCAACACTGAAGCTTTCTTT; j_call: TRBJ1-1; clone_size: once; v_call: TRBV11-2; d_call: TRBD1
cdr3_aa: CASSPSDRGRTEAFF; cdr3_nt: TGTGCCAGCTCACCGTCCGACAGGGGGAGAACTGAAGCTTTCTTT; j_call: TRBJ1-1; clone_size: .; v_call: TRBV18; d_call: TRBD1
cdr3_aa: CASSPGGAVGYTF; cdr3_nt: TGTGCCAGCAGCCCAGGAGGGGCTGTTGGCTACACCTTC; j_call: TRBJ1-2; clone_size: .; v_call: TRBV11-2; d_call: .
cdr3_aa: CASSMDRGTEAFF; cdr3_nt: TGTGCCAGTAGTATGGACAGGGGCACTGAAGCTTTCTTT; j_call: TRBJ1-1; clone_size: .; v_call: TRBV19; d_call: TRBD1
cdr3_aa: CASSLGDRDYGYTF; cdr3_nt: TGCGCCAGCAGCTTGGGGGACAGGGACTATGGCTACACCTTC; j_call: TRBJ1-2; clone_size: .; v_call: TRBV5-1; d_call: TRBD1
cdr3_aa: CSAQGAGGGNQPQHF; cdr3_nt: TGCAGCGCCCAGGGGGCTGGGGGCGGCAATCAGCCCCAGCATTTT; j_call: TRBJ1-5; clone_size: .; v_call: TRBV29-1; d_call: TRBD1
cdr3_aa: CAWSPPVRTDTQYF; cdr3_nt: TGTGCCTGGAGTCCACCGGTGCGCACAGATACGCAGTATTTT; j_call: TRBJ2-3; clone_size: once; v_call: TRBV30; d_call: .
cdr3_aa: CASSPAVGGADTEAFF; cdr3_nt: TGTGCCAGCAGCCCTGCCGTGGGGGGTGCGGACACTGAAGCTTTCTTT; j_call: TRBJ1-1; clone_size: .; v_call: TRBV5-7; d_call: .
cdr3_aa: CASTQGDRVRLENIQYF; cdr3_nt: TGTGCCAGCACCCAAGGGGACAGAGTCCGTCTCGAAAACATTCAGTACTTC; j_call: TRBJ2-4; clone_size: .; v_call: TRBV28; d_call: TRBD1
cdr3_aa: CASSDDSNTEAFF; cdr3_nt: TGCGCCAGCAGTGACGACTCGAACACTGAAGCTTTCTTT; j_call: TRBJ1-1; clone_size: .; v_call: TRBV10-1; d_call: .
cdr3_aa: CASSQSGRGKDEQFF; cdr3_nt: TGTGCCAGCAGCCAATCAGGCAGGGGTAAGGATGAGCAGTTCTTC; j_call: TRBJ2-1; clone_size: .; v_call: TRBV3-1/TRBV3-2; d_call: .
cdr3_aa: CASSYGDRVHEKLFF; cdr3_nt: TGTGCCAGCAGTTACGGGGACAGGGTGCATGAAAAACTGTTTTTT; j_call: TRBJ1-4; clone_size: .; v_call: TRBV6-5; d_call: TRBD1
cdr3_aa: CASSDTSGGANEQFF; cdr3_nt: TGTGCCAGCAGCGATACTAGCGGGGGGGCCAATGAGCAGTTCTTC; j_call: TRBJ2-1; clone_size: few; v_call: TRBV7-2; d_call: TRBD2
cdr3_aa: CASSMGGGEKLFF; cdr3_nt: TGTGCCAGCAGCATGGGAGGTGGTGAAAAACTGTTTTTT; j_call: TRBJ1-4; clone_size: .; v_call: TRBV4-2; d_call: .
cdr3_aa: CASSTTGGTNEKLFF; cdr3_nt: TGTGCCAGCAGCACGACGGGTGGCACTAATGAAAAACTGTTTTTT; j_call: TRBJ1-4; clone_size: few; v_call: TRBV9; d_call: .
cdr3_aa: CASNTSRRRLEKLFF; cdr3_nt: TGTGCCAGTAACACCTCACGGCGGCGCCTTGAAAAACTGTTTTTT; j_call: TRBJ1-4; clone_size: .; v_call: TRBV19; d_call: .
cdr3_aa: CASSQDEFRVLGNEKLFF; cdr3_nt: TGTGCCAGCAGCCAAGATGAATTCAGGGTTTTGGGTAATGAAAAACTGTTTTTT; j_call: TRBJ1-4; clone_size: few; v_call: TRBV14; d_call: .
cdr3_aa: CASSFHSFPGLAGDQETQYF; cdr3_nt: TGTGCCAGCAGTTTCCACTCATTCCCCGGACTAGCGGGGGACCAAGAGACCCAGTACTTC; j_call: TRBJ2-5; clone_size: .; v_call: TRBV28; d_call: TRBD2
cdr3_aa: CASSSGLTDTQYF; cdr3_nt: TGTGCCAGCAGCTCCGGACTGACAGATACGCAGTATTTT; j_call: TRBJ2-3; clone_size: .; v_call: TRBV11-2; d_call: .
cdr3_aa: CASNSDRGTGELFF; cdr3_nt: TGTGCCAGCAACTCGGACAGGGGCACCGGGGAGCTGTTTTTT; j_call: TRBJ2-2; clone_size: .; v_call: TRBV6-5; d_call: TRBD1
cdr3_aa: CASTPQLGTGVSAFF; cdr3_nt: TGCGCCAGCACCCCCCAGCTTGGGACAGGGGTTAGTGCTTTCTTT; j_call: TRBJ1-1; clone_size: .; v_call: TRBV10-1; d_call: TRBD1
cdr3_aa: CASSLLVTNQPQHF; cdr3_nt: TGTGCCAGCAGTTTATTGGTCACTAATCAGCCCCAGCATTTT; j_call: TRBJ1-5; clone_size: few; v_call: TRBV28; d_call: .
cdr3_aa: CASRQAGMDNEQFF; cdr3_nt: TGTGCCAGCAGACAAGCGGGGATGGACAATGAGCAGTTCTTC; j_call: TRBJ2-1; clone_size: .; v_call: TRBV4-2; d_call: TRBD2